These T cell receptor beta chains were read from a single sample in a study of CD8 T cells in Susac syndrome. A single record per CDR3 protein comes from TCRdb applying MiXCR to the immunoSEQ multiplex PCR reads. Of fewer than 150,000 distinct CDR3 sequences in the sample, about 95% were seen once. Sequenced input: CD4+ T cells from PBMCs. These receptor sequences come from a human donor in good health. The CDR3 runs from the conserved cysteine through the conserved F or W. The D gene is left open where the match is weak. Expanded clones get a size class; other rows say once, few or many, or leave the size out.

V gene	J gene	D gene	CDR3 length	clone size	CDR3 DNA	CDR3 protein
TRBV12-3/TRBV12-4	TRBJ2-1	TRBD2	16	NA	TGTGCCAGCAGCTTAGCGACTAGCGGGAGTATCCATGAGCAGTTCTTC	CASSLATSGSIHEQFF
TRBV29-1	TRBJ2-1	TRBD1	13	NA	TGCAGCGGGGGACAGGGGGCTTGGGATGAGCAGTTCTTC	CSGGQGAWDEQFF
TRBV6-2/TRBV6-3	TRBJ2-1	NA	16	NA	TGTGCCAGCAGTCCCCGGTCGTCCGGGAGTTTTGGTGAGCAGTTCTTC	CASSPRSSGSFGEQFF
TRBV30	TRBJ2-7	NA	15	NA	TGTGCCTGGAAAAAATTGGGTCGGCCACCCTCCGAGCAGTACTTC	CAWKKLGRPPSEQYF
TRBV6-5	TRBJ2-2	NA	16	once	TGTGCCAGCAGTTACGAGGGACGGGTGAACACCGGGGAGCTGTTTTTT	CASSYEGRVNTGELFF
TRBV5-6	TRBJ2-2	NA	16	once	TGTGCCAGCAGTTCGAACGGACCTTCTGCGGCCGGGGAGCTGTTTTTT	CASSSNGPSAAGELFF
TRBV28	TRBJ2-2	NA	15	NA	TGTGCCAGCAGTTTAGTGCCAGGGGGGATCGGGGAGCTGTTTTTT	CASSLVPGGIGELFF
TRBV19	TRBJ2-7	NA	15	NA	TGTGCCAGTAGTCCCTCGGGCTACTTCTCCTACGAGCAGTACTTC	CASSPSGYFSYEQYF
TRBV7-9	TRBJ2-3	TRBD1	15	NA	TGTGCCAGCAGCCCCCAGGGGGTCCCCACAGATACGCAGTATTTT	CASSPQGVPTDTQYF
TRBV19	TRBJ2-7	TRBD1	15	NA	TGTGCCAGTAGTATAGCCGGGACAGGGAGCCACGAGCAGTACTTC	CASSIAGTGSHEQYF
TRBV28	TRBJ2-1	NA	14	NA	TGTGCCAGCAGTTCCCGGCCGACTAGTACTGAGCAGTTCTTC	CASSSRPTSTEQFF
TRBV29-1	TRBJ2-7	NA	12	NA	TGCAGCGTTGAACAGGGACCGTCCGAGCAGTACTTC	CSVEQGPSEQYF
TRBV5-1	TRBJ2-6	NA	17	NA	TGCGCCAGCAGCTTGACGGGGCCAAGCTCTGGGGCCAACGTCCTGACTTTC	CASSLTGPSSGANVLTF
TRBV28	TRBJ1-1	TRBD1	15	NA	TGTGCCAGCAGGGGAAACAGGGGCATGAACACTGAAGCTTTCTTT	CASRGNRGMNTEAFF
TRBV5-1	TRBJ2-3	NA	14	NA	TGTGCCAGCAGTCTTGGGGACTCCACAGATACGCAGTATTTT	CASSLGDSTDTQYF
TRBV5-4	TRBJ2-3	NA	15	NA	TGTGCCAGCAGCTTGACGGCGTCCGGCACAGATACGCAGTATTTT	CASSLTASGTDTQYF
TRBV7-2	TRBJ2-3	NA	13	NA	TGTGCCAGCAGCTTAACAGCTCGGGGCACGCAGTATTTT	CASSLTARGTQYF
TRBV12-3/TRBV12-4	TRBJ1-1	NA	13	NA	TGTGCCAGCAGTTTCCATGGGAACACTGAAGCTTTCTTT	CASSFHGNTEAFF
TRBV18	TRBJ2-2	TRBD1	17	NA	TGTGCCAGCTCAAGGACCCCCGGGACAGGGAACACCGGGGAGCTGTTTTTT	CASSRTPGTGNTGELFF
TRBV5-1	TRBJ2-7	NA	14	NA	TGCGCCAGCAGCTTGGCCGTCAGCCCCTACGAGCAGTACTTC	CASSLAVSPYEQYF